This T cell receptor (beta chain) comes out of a study of shared clonotypes between healthy human individuals. Study-wide points: Sorted-subset sequencing, rarefaction showed, was incomplete despite large depth. Non-shared clonotypes were found to have lower generation probabilities than the clonotypes that were shared by all four of the sorted-subset donors.

Generated by immunoSEQ multiplex PCR, the TCRdb table keeps only in-frame clones and is missing some. The repertoire holds about 120,000 clones, with under 70% as singletons. Concerning this clone: Its target is not known.

The sample consisted of memory CD8+ T cells sorted from blood. Described subset: CD45RO+ cells pooled with CCR7-negative TemRA cells. The sequence was collected from a woman aged 30 to 39 in good health.

Here the CDR3 reads CASRDYDEQFF. CDR3 DNA sequence: TGCGCCAGCAGAGATTACGATGAGCAGTTCTTC. This chain uses TRBV5-1 with TRBJ2-1; D unresolved. V was pared by 5 bases and J by 8 bases, with 8 bases between. Germline assignment: CDR1 SGHRS and CDR2 YFSETQ. The CDR3 is made up of 11 amino acids.